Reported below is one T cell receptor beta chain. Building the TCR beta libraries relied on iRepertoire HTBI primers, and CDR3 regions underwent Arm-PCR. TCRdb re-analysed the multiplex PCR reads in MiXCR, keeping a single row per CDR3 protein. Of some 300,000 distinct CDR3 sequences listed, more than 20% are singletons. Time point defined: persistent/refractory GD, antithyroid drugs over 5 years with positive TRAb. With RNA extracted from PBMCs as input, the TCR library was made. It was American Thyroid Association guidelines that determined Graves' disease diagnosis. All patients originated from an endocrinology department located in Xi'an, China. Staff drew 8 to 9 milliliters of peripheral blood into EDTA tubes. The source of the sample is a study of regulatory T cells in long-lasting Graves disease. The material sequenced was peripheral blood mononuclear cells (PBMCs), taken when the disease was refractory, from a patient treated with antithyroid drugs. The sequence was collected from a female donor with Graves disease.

The CDR3 DNA reads TGCGCCAGCAGCTTTCGAGCGGGAGCAGATGGGGAGCAGTACTTC. Translated: CASSFRAGADGEQYF. V gene TRBV5-1 combines with J gene TRBJ2-7; 8 nucleotides align to TRBD2. The CDR3 is 15 amino acids. V was clipped by 2 bases and J by 7 bases; unmatched bases: 11. From germline, CDR1 is SGHRS and CDR2 YFSETQ.